The 21 T cell receptor beta chains listed next were all sequenced from one sample in a study of a mutant IDH1 vaccine in newly diagnosed glioma (dated by TCRdb to the early 2020s). The library was generated by the immunoSEQ multiplex PCR assay. The immuneACCESS repertoire file appears here via TCRdb, limited to in-frame rearrangements. These files lack a portion of the clones; in checked studies, under half of the deficit traces to unresolved V genes, and the cause of the others is not known. This sample is represented by about 96,000 clones; around 80% of them were singletons. Jointly, the top ten make up less than 8.5% of the sample. What this sample's time point label stands for: baseline, week 1 (first vaccination visit). In light of the paper, this sample's treatment or condition label describes: pre-vaccination baseline after standard-of-care therapy. Sample: PBMCs, taken from a glioma patient treated with radiotherapy, temozolomide or both. The receptors shown here come from a man aged 35-49 years with glioma.

V gene TRBV7-9 combines with J gene TRBJ1-1; D unclear. The V end lost 1 base, the J end lost 8 bases, and 17 bases lay between the germline ends. Germline CDR1 reads SEHNR; CDR2 reads FQNEAQ (reference sequence). This CDR3 comprises 15 residues. Here the CDR3 DNA reads TGTGCCAGCAGCTTAGGGGCAGACAATATTAGAGAAGCTTTCTTT. It is translated as CASSLGADNIREAFF.

The chain recombines TRBV5-1 with TRBJ2-3; D may be TRBD1 (6 bases). Germline CDR1 is SGHRS and CDR2 is YFSETQ. CDR3 length equals 12 residues. Trimming took off 4 bases at V and 10 bases at J, with 13 bases between the two ends. CDR3 nucleotides: TGCGCCAGCAGCCCGGACAGTCCATCGCAGTATTTT. Translating gives CASSPDSPSQYF.

The sample holds many counts of this clone. Other DNA variants within this sample encode the same CDR3. The J gene is TRBJ1-1, the V gene TRBV18; the D is unclear. Germline V CDR1 and CDR2: KGHSH, LQKENI. CDR3 length: 13 residues. Trimming cost V 2 bases and J 1 base, with 5 bases left between them. The CDR3 sequence: CASSPVPNTEAFF. In DNA, the CDR3 is TGTGCCAGCTCACCAGTCCCGAACACTGAAGCTTTCTTT.

The count of this clone is one. V usage is TRBV7-9 and J usage is TRBJ2-7, with D perhaps TRBD1 (6 bases). Per the germline V gene, CDR1 is SEHNR and CDR2 is FQNEAQ (reference sequence). CDR3 size: 13 residues. The germline V and J ends were trimmed by 5 bases and 1 base, with 9 bases remaining between them. The CDR3 DNA follows: TGTGCCAGCAGCCCAGGGGTGTCCTACGAGCAGTACTTC. Its protein is CASSPGVSYEQYF.

The rearrangement joins TRBV14 to TRBJ1-4; no definite D call. The CDR3 sequence is 18 residues long. V was shortened by 1 base and J by 2 bases, with 17 bases between the two germline ends. Germline V CDR1 and CDR2: SGHDN, FVKESK. CDR3 DNA: TGTGCCAGCAGCCAAGGCCGGGAGGCACGACGGACTAATGAAAAACTGTTTTTT. Its protein is CASSQGREARRTNEKLFF.

The chain couples TRBV30 to TRBJ2-1, with unresolved D. From germline, CDR1 is GTSNPN and CDR2 SVGIG (reference sequence). V lost 0 bases and J lost 8, with 5 bases in between. The CDR3 is 11 residues long. The CDR3, as DNA: TGTGCCTGGAGTGTAGGCCATGAGCAGTTCTTC. Amino acid sequence: CAWSVGHEQFF.

This clone was observed at least ten times. The rearrangement links TRBV5-6 to TRBJ2-7; maybe TRBD2 (7 bases). V was shortened by 5 bases and J by 6 bases, with 15 bases between the two germline ends. Germline V gene data show CDR1 as SGHDT and CDR2 as YYEEEE. CDR3 length: 13 residues. The CDR3 DNA sequence: TGTGCCAGCAGGCATAAGGGAGGGGGCGAGCAGTACTTC. Translation: CASRHKGGGEQYF.

The CDR3 loop reads CASSLGDSSYNEQFF. The CDR3 DNA reads as TGTGCCAGCAGCTTAGGAGACAGCTCCTACAATGAGCAGTTCTTC. The chain employs TRBV7-2 and TRBJ2-1; tentatively, D is TRBD1 (5 bases). Trimming removed 1 base from V and 0 bases from J, with 7 bases in between. Germline values: CDR1 SGHTA, CDR2 FQGNSA. This CDR3 has 15 amino acids.

The rearrangement joins TRBV5-1 to TRBJ2-2; D remains ambiguous. With 0 bases removed from V and 4 bases from J, the gap between germline ends came to 4 bases. This CDR3 contains 13 residues. The germline V gene has CDR1 SGHRS and CDR2 YFSETQ. Here the CDR3 reads CASSLGATGELFF. The DNA of the CDR3 is TGCGCCAGCAGCTTGGGAGCCACCGGGGAGCTGTTTTTT.

This clone was picked up one time. The rearrangement links TRBV7-2 to TRBJ1-6; possibly TRBD1 for D (5 bases). The CDR3 contains 15 residues. Germline V gives CDR1 SGHTA, CDR2 FQGNSA. V shed 0 bases and J shed 6 bases, with 9 bases lying between them. The CDR3 DNA is TGTGCCAGCAGCTTAGCCGGGGGTCGTAATTCACCCCTCCACTTT. It yields the protein CASSLAGGRNSPLHF.

This clone has just a few counts. The chain uses TRBV5-1 and TRBJ2-2; a possible D gene is TRBD1 (6 bases). This CDR3 region has 16 residues. Germline V gives CDR1 SGHRS, CDR2 YFSETQ. The germline V and J ends were trimmed by 0 bases and 3 bases, with 12 bases remaining between them. The CDR3 sequence: CASSLALGADTGELFF. CDR3 nucleotide sequence: TGCGCCAGCAGCTTGGCGCTGGGGGCGGACACCGGGGAGCTGTTTTTT.

The V call is TRBV7-9, the J call TRBJ2-3; D is undetermined. Germline loops: CDR1 SEHNR, CDR2 FQNEAQ (reference sequence). Trimming cost V 3 bases and J 0 bases, with 13 bases left between them. CDR3 length: 16 residues. The CDR3 protein is CASSFVMALSTDTQYF. The CDR3 bases are TGTGCCAGCAGCTTCGTCATGGCCCTTAGCACAGATACGCAGTATTTT.

As regards this clone: Since the CDR3 does not end with the conserved phenylalanine or tryptophan, this likely comes from a read error. The gene calls are TRBV7-2 and TRBJ2-7; D call uncertain. The germline V and J ends were trimmed by 0 bases and 2 bases, with 2 bases remaining between them. The CDR3 has 12 amino acids. Germline V lookup: CDR1 SGHTA, CDR2 FQGNSA. The CDR3 nucleotides read TGTGCCAGCAGCTTAGCTCCCTACGAGCAGTACCTC. Its translation is CASSLAPYEQYL.

The rearrangement joins TRBV11-2 to TRBJ2-7; 8 nucleotides align to TRBD1. J was trimmed by 4 bases and V by 1 base; bases with no gene match: 3. CDR1 is SGHAT, CDR2 FQNNGV, per germline. The CDR3 length is 14 residues. CDR3 amino acids: CASSLGTGWYEQYF. The CDR3 region has the DNA TGTGCCAGCAGCTTAGGGACAGGGTGGTACGAGCAGTACTTC. Based on the CDR3 plus reference TRBV11-2 and TRBJ2-7, the full variable domain is EAGVAQSPRYKIIEKRQSVAFWCNPISGHATLYWYQQILGQGPKLLIQFQNNGVVDDSQLPKDRFSAERLKGVDSTLKIQPAKLEDSAVYLCASSLGTGWYEQYFGPGTRLTVT.

This clone was seen more than once but under ten times. V and J are TRBV5-4 and TRBJ1-1; D is perhaps TRBD1 (5 bases). This CDR3 is built from 15 residues. Trimming removed 7 bases at V and 5 bases at J, with 21 bases between. Looked up from germline, CDR1 is SGHNT and CDR2 is YYREEE (reference sequence). The CDR3 bases are TGTGCCAGCTTTGAAGGCCAGGGCTTAGGGACTGAAGCTTTCTTT. Translating gives CASFEGQGLGTEAFF. Filled out from reference TRBV5-4 and TRBJ1-1, the complete variable domain reads ETGVTQSPTHLIKTRGQQVTLRCSSQSGHNTVSWYQQALGQGPQFIFQYYREEENGRGNFPPRFSGLQFPNYSSELNVNALELDDSALYLCASFEGQGLGTEAFFGQGTRLTVV.

This clone was detected only a few times. The chain carries TRBV7-6 and TRBJ1-1, with D unresolved. Trimming pared 1 base from V and 3 bases from J, leaving 6 bases between. The CDR3 sequence is 13 residues long. CDR1 and CDR2 from the germline V gene are SGHVS and FNYEAQ. The CDR3 protein is CASSLDPDTEAFF. The CDR3 DNA reads TGTGCCAGCAGCTTAGATCCGGACACTGAAGCTTTCTTT. The whole variable domain, filled in from reference TRBV7-6 and TRBJ1-1, reads GAGVSQSPRYKVTKRGQDVALRCDPISGHVSLYWYRQALGQGPEFLTYFNYEAQQDKSGLPNDRFSAERPEGSISTLTIQRTEQRDSAMYRCASSLDPDTEAFFGQGTRLTVV.

This clone was counted once. The chain links TRBV28 to TRBJ1-1; D is perhaps TRBD1 (5 bases). The CDR3 consists of 17 residues. V was cut by 3 bases and J by 1 base, with 18 bases left in between. The germline V gene has CDR1 MDHEN and CDR2 SYDVKM. This CDR3 is CASSLDKLLTANTEAFF. CDR3 in DNA: TGTGCCAGCAGTTTGGACAAACTCCTGACGGCGAACACTGAAGCTTTCTTT.

This clone was found a few times. The gene calls are TRBV19 and TRBJ2-3; the match to TRBD1 covers 11 bases. CDR1 LNHDA and CDR2 SQIVND come from the germline V gene (reference sequence). Trimming took 5 bases from V and 3 from J; bases not matched to a gene: 7. This CDR3 has 16 residues. CDR3 amino acids: CASSARDRGSTDTQYF. DNA of the CDR3: TGTGCCAGTAGTGCAAGGGACAGGGGGTCAACAGATACGCAGTATTTT.

V gene TRBV6-5 combines with J gene TRBJ1-1, with D tentatively TRBD1 (5 bases). The V and J ends lost 1 base and 0 bases respectively, with 9 bases between them. The CDR3 contains 15 residues. Looked up from germline, CDR1 is MNHEY and CDR2 is SVGAGI. The CDR3 reads CASSYFRVLNTEAFF. The DNA of the CDR3 is TGTGCCAGCAGTTACTTCAGGGTGTTGAACACTGAAGCTTTCTTT.

J is TRBJ2-6 and V is TRBV19; D is unresolved. There are 15 residues in the CDR3. V was pared by 7 bases and J by 3 bases, with 13 bases between. The germline V gene has CDR1 LNHDA and CDR2 SQIVND (reference sequence). The CDR3 DNA reads as TGTGCCAGTAACCCGAGAGTCTATGGGGCCAACGTCCTGACTTTC. As protein: CASNPRVYGANVLTF.

The chain combines TRBV4-3 with TRBJ2-7; the match to TRBD1 covers 8 bases. Looked up from germline, CDR1 is LGHNA and CDR2 is YSLEER. The V and J ends lost 1 base and 3 bases, in that order; junction bases with no gene match: 5. The CDR3 is 15 residues long. The CDR3: CASSQATGTGYEQYF. DNA of the CDR3: TGCGCCAGCAGCCAAGCAACCGGGACAGGCTACGAGCAGTACTTC.